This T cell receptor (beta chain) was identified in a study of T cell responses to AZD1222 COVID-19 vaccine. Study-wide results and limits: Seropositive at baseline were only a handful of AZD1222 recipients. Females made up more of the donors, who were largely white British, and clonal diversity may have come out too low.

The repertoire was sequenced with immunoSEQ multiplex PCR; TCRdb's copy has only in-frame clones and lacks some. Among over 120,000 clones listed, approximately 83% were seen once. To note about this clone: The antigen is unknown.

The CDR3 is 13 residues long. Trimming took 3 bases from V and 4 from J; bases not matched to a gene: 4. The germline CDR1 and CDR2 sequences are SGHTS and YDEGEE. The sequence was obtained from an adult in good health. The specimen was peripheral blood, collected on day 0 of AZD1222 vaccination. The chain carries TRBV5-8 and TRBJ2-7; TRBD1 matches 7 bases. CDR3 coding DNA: TGTGCCAGCAGCTACGCCAGGGGGTACGAGCAGTACTTC. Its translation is CASSYARGYEQYF.